This T cell receptor (beta chain) was observed in a study of blood T cell repertoires in COVID-19. TCRdb's table, derived via immunoSEQ multiplex PCR, lists solely in-frame clones and lacks some. This sample has over 70,000 clones, with roughly 74% found just once. This CDR3 comprises 13 residues. From germline, CDR1 is LNHDA and CDR2 SQIVND (reference sequence). V gave up 6 bases and J gave up 6 bases; unmatched junction bases: 7. In Seattle, patients joined the study during active infection and were tracked longitudinally. The sample consisted of peripheral blood. This TCR was recovered from a man aged 70-80 years with COVID-19, enrolled during active disease. The rearrangement uses TRBV19 and TRBJ1-1, with 7 bases aligning to TRBD1. The CDR3 here is CASRTGYQAEAFF. The CDR3 DNA reads as TGTGCCAGTAGGACAGGGTATCAAGCTGAAGCTTTCTTT. Full variable domain (remainder filled in from reference TRBV19 and TRBJ1-1): DGGITQSPKYLFRKEGQNVTLSCEQNLNHDAMYWYRQDPGQGLRLIYYSQIVNDFQKGDIAEGYSVSREKKESFPLTVTSAQKNPTAFYLCASRTGYQAEAFFGQGTRLTVV.